This TCR beta chain was obtained from a study of regulatory T cells in long-lasting Graves disease. Study results and caveats: TCR diversity was lower in persistent than newly diagnosed Graves' disease. Segments TRBV28, TRBJ1-2 and TRBJ2-5 showed preferential usage in persistent disease.

Time point noted: newly diagnosed GD, antithyroid drugs for less than 3 months. PBMC RNA served as the TCR library source. The source of the patients was an endocrinology department in Xi'an, China. Arm-PCR of CDR3 regions and iRepertoire HTBI primers were used to build TCR beta libraries. Authors' analysis steps: Looking across samples, the authors found under 75 TRBV and 14 to 15 TRBJ segments. TCRdb reprocessed the multiplex PCR reads via MiXCR and lists one record per CDR3 protein. TCRdb's processing, not the study's, gives the V and J calls here. The data show about 300,000 distinct CDR3 sequences, 18% seen once. The CDR3 spans 14 residues. V was pared by 2 bases and J by 7 bases, with 7 bases of the junction left unmatched. Per germline, CDR1 SGHRS and CDR2 YFSETQ. About this clonotype itself: Its antigen is not identified.

The TCR was taken from a female donor with Graves disease. Sequences were derived from peripheral blood mononuclear cells (PBMCs), sampled at new diagnosis, from a patient treated with antithyroid drugs. This rearrangement joins TRBV5-1 to TRBJ2-7, with 9 bases aligning to TRBD1. This CDR3 reads CASSFETGGEEQYF. The CDR3 region has the DNA TGCGCCAGCAGCTTTGAGACAGGGGGTGAAGAGCAGTACTTC.